What follows describes a single T cell receptor beta chain. V was clipped by 2 bases and J by 6 bases, with 10 bases between them. Looked up from germline, CDR1 is MNHEY and CDR2 is SVGAGI. This CDR3 has 13 amino acids. The data are from a study of shared clonotypes between healthy human individuals. Over several immunoSEQ plates, each subset's genomic DNA was distributed in even portions. Each replicate PCR on the sorted subsets used approximately 180 ng DNA (around 31,000 T cell genomes). TCRdb's copy holds only in-frame clones and misses some; the assay was immunoSEQ multiplex PCR. The profile shows 2 million to 2.5 million clones, 80% to 95% of them singletons.

Sequenced: naive CD4+ T cells from PBMCs. Specified subset: CD45RA+ positively selected. The chain combines TRBV6-5 with TRBJ1-2, with D unclear. The clonotype was recovered from a man younger than 30 in good health. Some clones in this sample may be carry-over from other donors' samples. CDR3 sequence reads: CASSYGPTNGYTF. In DNA form, the CDR3 reads TGTGCCAGCAGTTACGGGCCGACTAATGGCTACACCTTC.